This T cell receptor (beta chain) was obtained from a study of T-cell reconstitution after alpha-beta-depleted transplantation in children. Per the germline V gene, CDR1 is SGHRS and CDR2 is YFSETQ. J lost 6 bases, V lost 5 bases, and 9 bases had no gene match. The CDR3 length is 14 residues. Preparation of the TCRbeta library was carried out with unique molecular identifiers. TCRdb processed the PCR reads anew with MiXCR; each CDR3 protein has one entry. This sample has a few hundred thousand distinct CDR3 sequences, with about a tenth found just once. The chain employs TRBV5-1 and TRBJ1-1; TRBD1 matches 8 bases. The sequence was collected from a human donor who donated a stem cell graft to a child with acute lymphoblastic leukemia. The source was PBMCs from the stem cell graft donor, collected from the stem cell graft. This CDR3 reads CASRSDRASSEAFF. The CDR3 nucleotides read TGCGCCAGCAGGTCGGACAGGGCTAGTTCTGAAGCTTTCTTT. The entire variable domain, with the rest obtained from reference TRBV5-1 and TRBJ1-1, is as follows: KAGVTQTPRYLIKTRGQQVTLSCSPISGHRSVSWYQQTPGQGLQFLFEYFSETQRNKGNFPGRFSGRQFSNSRSEMNVSTLELGDSALYLCASRSDRASSEAFFGQGTRLTVV.